This record covers a single T cell receptor (beta chain). The sample is drawn from a study of blood T cell repertoires in COVID-19. On the study more broadly: COVID-19 samples, acute and convalescent, were from the United States, Italy and Spain. T cells, B-cell-depleted T cells, or PBMCs provided the cDNA or gDNA that served as material.

Germline lookup yields CDR1 SQVTM and CDR2 ANQGSEA. Trimming took 4 bases from V and 0 from J, leaving 10 bases between them. CDR3 length equals 13 residues. Authors' data handling: Amplified reference gene primers provided the basis for estimating nucleated cell counts. Method: immunoSEQ multiplex PCR; TCRdb's copy keeps in-frame clones and lacks some. For V, J and clone size, that table is used; D and trimming come from the DNA. The data show about 82,000 clones, 78% seen once. Sequences were obtained from peripheral blood. This receptor was identified in a man in his fifties or sixties with COVID-19, enrolled during active disease. This chain links TRBV29-1 with TRBJ2-7; TRBD1 might be the D (5 bases). CDR3 nucleotide sequence: TGCAGCGTTGGGCAGGGCGTCTCCTACGAGCAGTACTTC. As protein: CSVGQGVSYEQYF.